This TCR beta chain was documented in a study of cytotoxic CD8 clonotypes in ibrutinib-treated CLL. V was pared by 2 bases and J by 0 bases, with 4 bases between. This CDR3 has 14 amino acids. Germline CDR1 is SGHNT and CDR2 is YENEEA. The table came from immunoSEQ multiplex PCR; TCRdb's copy has only in-frame clones and leaves some out. The profile shows under 300,000 clones, roughly 70% of them singletons. This clone was recorded only once. This TCR was recovered from a human donor with chronic lymphocytic leukemia. The chain links TRBV11-3 to TRBJ2-2; D is unresolved. This sample comprised PBMCs, obtained after 24 months of ibrutinib treatment. For the CDR3, the DNA is TGTGCCAGCAGCTTAACTACGAACACCGGGGAGCTGTTTTTT. This gives the protein CASSLTTNTGELFF. Looking up the rest from reference TRBV11-3 and TRBJ2-2 gives the full variable domain: EAGVVQSPRYKIIEKKQPVAFWCNPISGHNTLYWYLQNLGQGPELLIRYENEEAVDDSQLPKDRFSAERLKGVDSTLKIQPAELGDSAVYLCASSLTTNTGELFFGEGSRLTVL.